The 19 T cell receptor beta chains listed next were all sequenced from one sample in a study of T cell responses to AZD1222 COVID-19 vaccine. TCRdb keeps only in-frame clones here, not all; method: immunoSEQ multiplex PCR. In the table there are just over 15,000 clones, about nine tenths of which are singletons. The sequencing used peripheral blood, collected 28 days after the second AZD1222 dose. The source is an adult who received the AZD1222 COVID-19 vaccine.

The chain joins TRBV28 to TRBJ1-3; TRBD1 matches 7 bases. The CDR3 has 15 residues. J was trimmed by 2 bases and V by 6 bases; bases with no gene match: 7. Germline V CDR1 and CDR2: MDHEN, SYDVKM. Written as DNA, the CDR3 is TGTGCCAGCAGCCGCGACAGGGTAACTGGAAACACCATATATTTT. Its translation: CASSRDRVTGNTIYF. The full variable domain, completed using reference TRBV28 and TRBJ1-3, is DVKVTQSSRYLVKRTGEKVFLECVQDMDHENMFWYRQDPGLGLRLIYFSYDVKMKEKGDIPEGYSVSREKKERFSLILESASTNQTSMYLCASSRDRVTGNTIYFGEGSWLTVV.

In DNA form, the CDR3 reads TGTGCCAGTAGTATGGACCGGAGCTATGGCTACACCTTC. This translates into CASSMDRSYGYTF. V usage is TRBV19 and J usage is TRBJ1-2; no clear D gene. Germline CDR1 LNHDA, CDR2 SQIVND (reference sequence). Trimming pared 3 bases from V and 4 bases from J, leaving 9 bases between. The CDR3 loop spans 13 amino acids.

The rearrangement uses TRBV3-1 (or the pseudogene TRBV3-2) and TRBJ1-1, with 10 bases aligning to TRBD1. Germline CDR1 reads LGHDT; CDR2 reads YNNKEL (reference sequence). The CDR3 is 14 amino acids. V was clipped by 4 bases and J by 5 bases; unmatched bases: 4. The chain's CDR3 is CASSPGQGRTEAFF. DNA for the CDR3: TGTGCCAGCAGCCCGGGACAGGGGAGGACTGAAGCTTTCTTT.

V usage is TRBV27 and J usage is TRBJ1-1; tentatively, D is TRBD1 (5 bases). This CDR3 comprises 14 residues. Trimming pared 5 bases from V and 2 bases from J, leaving 12 bases between. In germline, CDR1 is MNHEY, CDR2 SMNVEV (reference sequence). CDR3 protein: CASSAGLRNTEAFF. Written as DNA, the CDR3 is TGTGCCAGCAGTGCGGGACTTCGAAACACTGAAGCTTTCTTT.

This chain joins TRBV14 and TRBJ2-7; D is unresolved. The V end was cut by 1 base, the J end by 3 bases, with 7 bases between. The germline V gene has CDR1 SGHDN and CDR2 FVKESK. The CDR3 is 13 amino acids. CDR3 sequence reads: CASSQAAYYEQYF. In nucleotides, the CDR3 is TGTGCCAGCAGCCAAGCAGCGTACTACGAGCAGTACTTC. The whole variable domain, remainder taken from reference TRBV14 and TRBJ2-7, is EAGVTQFPSHSVIEKGQTVTLRCDPISGHDNLYWYRRVMGKEIKFLLHFVKESKQDESGMPNNRFLAERTGGTYSTLKVQPAELEDSGVYFCASSQAAYYEQYFGPGTRLTVT.

This chain links TRBV3-1 (or the pseudogene TRBV3-2) with TRBJ1-1; D possibly corresponds to TRBD1 (5 bases). The CDR3 covers 13 residues. V lost 6 bases to trimming and J lost 8 bases, with 16 bases between them. Germline lookup yields CDR1 LGHDT and CDR2 YNNKEL (reference sequence). The CDR3 region has the DNA TGTGCCAGCAGTTACTTTGGGGGAAGGGAAGCTTTCTTT. Protein sequence: CASSYFGGREAFF.

The chain has TRBV5-6 and TRBJ2-2; D gene uncertain. Germline-derived CDR1 and CDR2 are SGHDT and YYEEEE. V lost 2 bases to trimming and J lost 8 bases, with 13 bases between them. CDR3 size: 14 residues. The CDR3 reads CASSFLQVSGELFF. The CDR3 nucleotides are TGTGCCAGCAGCTTCCTCCAGGTTTCGGGGGAGCTGTTTTTT.

The rearrangement uses TRBV3-1 (or the pseudogene TRBV3-2) and TRBJ1-5; D perhaps matches TRBD1 (6 bases). Germline assignment: CDR1 LGHDT and CDR2 YNNKEL (reference sequence). The CDR3 is made up of 14 amino acids. Trimming removed 1 base at V and 4 bases at J, with 8 bases between. CDR3 DNA: TGTGCCAGCAGCCAAGTACAGGGAAATCAGCCCCAGCATTTT. Translating it yields CASSQVQGNQPQHF.

The chain is built from TRBV5-1 and TRBJ1-3; tentatively, D is TRBD1 (5 bases). V dropped 3 bases and J dropped 3 bases, with 19 bases sitting between them. The CDR3 loop spans 17 amino acids. Germline-derived CDR1 and CDR2 are SGHRS and YFSETQ. The CDR3 coding sequence is TGCGCCAGCAGCTCCTCCGGGCCCACGGGGGGTGGAAACACCATATATTTT. This gives the protein CASSSSGPTGGGNTIYF.

The V and J genes are TRBV2 and TRBJ1-5; no reliable D call. This CDR3 has 13 residues. Germline V gene sequence: CDR1 SNHLY, CDR2 FYNNEI. V dropped 7 bases and J dropped 0 bases, with 7 bases sitting between them. The CDR3 sequence: CASKADSNQPQHF. The CDR3 DNA reads as TGTGCCAGCAAGGCCGATAGCAATCAGCCCCAGCATTTT.

J is TRBJ2-3 and V is TRBV28; tentatively, D is TRBD1 or TRBD2 (6 bases each). This CDR3 comprises 13 residues. The V gene lost 7 bases and the J gene lost 3 bases, with 11 bases spanning the gap. Germline-derived CDR1 and CDR2 are MDHEN and SYDVKM. For the CDR3, the DNA is TGTGCCAGCAACGGAGGGGGGACAGATACGCAGTATTTT. Its translation is CASNGGGTDTQYF.

The CDR3 spells CASRISGGPYEQYF. Written as DNA, the CDR3 is TGTGCCAGCAGAATATCGGGAGGGCCCTACGAGCAGTACTTC. The chain combines TRBV7-8 with TRBJ2-7; 8 bases are a match to TRBD2. The CDR3 has 14 amino acids. V lost 6 bases and J lost 2; bases outside the gene matches: 6. Germline-derived CDR1 and CDR2 are SGHVS and FQNEAQ.

The chain has TRBV3-1 (or the pseudogene TRBV3-2) and TRBJ2-6, with D unclear. V was pared by 5 bases and J by 3 bases, with 8 bases between. This CDR3 is 14 amino acids long. Germline V gene sequence: CDR1 LGHDT, CDR2 YNNKEL (reference sequence). The CDR3 here is CASSTLDGANVLTF. CDR3 sequence (DNA): TGTGCCAGCAGCACTCTTGATGGGGCCAACGTCCTGACTTTC.

This chain links TRBV19 with TRBJ2-5; D might be TRBD1 (5 bases). Trimming cost V 4 bases and J 0 bases, with 9 bases left between them. This CDR3 is built from 14 residues. Germline CDR1 reads LNHDA; CDR2 reads SQIVND (reference sequence). In nucleotides, the CDR3 is TGTGCCAGTAGTAAAGACAGCCACCAAGAGACCCAGTACTTC. Translation gives CASSKDSHQETQYF.

V and J are TRBV5-6 and TRBJ1-6, with 10 bases fitting TRBD1. The CDR3 covers 19 residues. Germline V gene lookup returns CDR1 SGHDT and CDR2 YYEEEE. The trim removed 3 bases at V and 10 bases at J, leaving 19 bases unmatched. This CDR3 reads CASSYDASRTGGLRSPLHF. The CDR3 bases are TGTGCCAGCAGCTATGACGCGAGCCGGACAGGGGGGTTGAGGTCACCCCTCCACTTT. The full variable domain, completed using reference TRBV5-6 and TRBJ1-6, is DAGVTQSPTHLIKTRGQQVTLRCSPKSGHDTVSWYQQALGQGPQFIFQYYEEEERQRGNFPDRFSGHQFPNYSSELNVNALLLGDSALYLCASSYDASRTGGLRSPLHFGNGTRLTVT.

The V call is TRBV2, the J call TRBJ2-5, with D perhaps matching TRBD1 (5 bases). Germline V lookup: CDR1 SNHLY, CDR2 FYNNEI. The CDR3 is 14 amino acids. Deletions cut 7 bases from V and 0 bases from J, with 12 bases between. The CDR3, as DNA: TGTGCCAGCACTCAGACAGAATACCAAGAGACCCAGTACTTC. Translating it yields CASTQTEYQETQYF.

The J gene is TRBJ1-5, the V gene TRBV19; 9 bases align to TRBD1. The V and J ends lost 11 bases and 2 bases, in that order; junction bases with no gene match: 4. The CDR3 is 13 amino acids. The germline V gene has CDR1 LNHDA and CDR2 SQIVND (reference sequence). The CDR3 loop reads CAARDRGNQPQHF. CDR3 sequence (DNA): TGTGCCGCGCGGGACAGGGGCAATCAGCCCCAGCATTTT.

This chain uses TRBV3-1 (or the pseudogene TRBV3-2) with TRBJ2-7; 13 bases align to TRBD2. Germline CDR1 LGHDT, CDR2 YNNKEL (reference sequence). CDR3 length equals 14 residues. V was clipped by 4 bases and J by 3 bases; unmatched bases: 0. The CDR3 here is CASSRTSGSYEQYF. CDR3 coding DNA: TGTGCCAGCAGCCGGACTAGCGGGAGCTACGAGCAGTACTTC.

V is TRBV6-6 and J is TRBJ1-5; 7 nucleotides line up with TRBD1. CDR3 length equals 17 residues. Germline V gene sequence: CDR1 MNHNY, CDR2 SVGAGI (reference sequence). Germline trimming cut 8 bases from V and 2 bases from J; bases unmatched to any gene: 15. The DNA of the CDR3 is TGTGCCAGCCGTCGGGCAGGGGGACCGTCGGGCAATCAGCCCCAGCATTTT. Protein: CASRRAGGPSGNQPQHF.